The entry below describes one T cell receptor (beta chain). Its target is unknown. The data derive from a study of T cell repertoires in cytomegalovirus infection. As for the study in general: From public TCR beta signatures came an indication of both CMV infection and matching HLA type. Whole-study findings and limits: Accumulated public TCR beta family frequency recognized individuals carrying CMV together with the relevant HLA. CMV-specific TCR beta clonotypes restricted by HLA-C were the ones dominating the ex vivo response.

TCRdb passed the reads through MiXCR, listing each CDR3 protein once. This sample has some 450,000 distinct CDR3 sequences; around 32% occur once, and the top ten carry roughly 15%. Sequencing input: PBMCs. The source of this sequence is a human donor in good health (CMV status not recorded). Some clones in this sample may be carry-over from other donors' samples.

CDR3 loop: CASSILGLTDTQYF. DNA for the CDR3: TGTGCCAGCAGCATACTAGGACTCACAGATACGCAGTATTTT. The rearrangement links TRBV6-5 to TRBJ2-3; the D gene is possibly TRBD2 (5 bases). The CDR3 contains 14 residues. Trimming pared 6 bases from V and 2 bases from J, leaving 12 bases between. Germline V gene sequence: CDR1 MNHEY, CDR2 SVGAGI.